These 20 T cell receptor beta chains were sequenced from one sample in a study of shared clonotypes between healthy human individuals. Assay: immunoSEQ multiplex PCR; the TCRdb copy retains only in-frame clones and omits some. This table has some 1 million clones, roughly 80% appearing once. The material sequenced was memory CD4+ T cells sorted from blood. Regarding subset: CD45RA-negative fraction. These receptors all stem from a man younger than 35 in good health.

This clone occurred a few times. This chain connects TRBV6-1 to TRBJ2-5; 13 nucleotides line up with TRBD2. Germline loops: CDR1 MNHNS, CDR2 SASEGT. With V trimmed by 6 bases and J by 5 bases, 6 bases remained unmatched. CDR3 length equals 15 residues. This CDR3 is CASSQLAGGHETQYF. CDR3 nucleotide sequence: TGTGCCAGCAGCCAACTAGCGGGGGGGCACGAGACCCAGTACTTC.

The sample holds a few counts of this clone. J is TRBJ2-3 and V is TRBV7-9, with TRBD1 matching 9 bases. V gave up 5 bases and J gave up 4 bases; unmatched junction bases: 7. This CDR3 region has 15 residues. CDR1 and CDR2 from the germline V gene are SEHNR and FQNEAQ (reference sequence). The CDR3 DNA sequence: TGTGCCAGCAGCCCCGGGACAGGGTGGGCAGATACGCAGTATTTT. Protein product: CASSPGTGWADTQYF.

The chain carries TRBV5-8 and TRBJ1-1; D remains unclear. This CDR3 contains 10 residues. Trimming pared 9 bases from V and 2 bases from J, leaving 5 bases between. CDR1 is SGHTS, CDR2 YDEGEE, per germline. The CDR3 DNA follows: TGTGCCACGGAAAACACTGAAGCTTTCTTT. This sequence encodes CATENTEAFF.

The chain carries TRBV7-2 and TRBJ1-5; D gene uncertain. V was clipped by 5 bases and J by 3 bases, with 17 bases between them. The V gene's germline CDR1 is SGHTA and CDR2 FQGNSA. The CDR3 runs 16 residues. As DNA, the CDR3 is TGTGCCAGCAGCACCCGCGTCGGGCTTTTCAATCAGCCCCAGCATTTT. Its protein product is CASSTRVGLFNQPQHF. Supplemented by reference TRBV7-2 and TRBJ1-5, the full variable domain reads GAGVSQSPSNKVTEKGKDVELRCDPISGHTALYWYRQSLGQGLEFLIYFQGNSAPDKSGLPSDRFSAERTGGSVSTLTIQRTQQEDSAVYLCASSTRVGLFNQPQHFGDGTRLSIL.

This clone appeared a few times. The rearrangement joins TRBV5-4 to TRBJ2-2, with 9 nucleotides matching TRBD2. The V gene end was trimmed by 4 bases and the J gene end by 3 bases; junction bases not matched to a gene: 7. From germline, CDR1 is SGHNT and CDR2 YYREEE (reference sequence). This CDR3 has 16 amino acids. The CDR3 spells CASSQKIAGDTGELFF. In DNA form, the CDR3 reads TGTGCCAGCAGCCAAAAAATAGCGGGAGACACCGGGGAGCTGTTTTTT.

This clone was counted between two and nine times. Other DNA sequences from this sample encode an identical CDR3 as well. The CDR3, as DNA: TGTGCCTGGAGGGACAGAAACACTGAAGCTTTCTTT. Protein product: CAWRDRNTEAFF. The chain recombines TRBV30 with TRBJ1-1; tentative D call: TRBD1 (6 bases). CDR1 is GTSNPN, CDR2 SVGIG, per germline (reference sequence). V was trimmed by 3 bases and J by 2 bases, leaving 7 bases between them. The CDR3 contains 12 residues.

The CDR3 here is CASSLSVSNYEQYF. CDR3 coding DNA: TGTGCCAGCAGTCTCTCCGTTTCCAACTACGAGCAGTACTTC. The chain couples TRBV7-2 to TRBJ2-7, with no clear D. Germline lookup yields CDR1 SGHTA and CDR2 FQGNSA. Trimming took 6 bases from V and 3 from J, leaving 15 bases between them. CDR3 length: 14 residues.

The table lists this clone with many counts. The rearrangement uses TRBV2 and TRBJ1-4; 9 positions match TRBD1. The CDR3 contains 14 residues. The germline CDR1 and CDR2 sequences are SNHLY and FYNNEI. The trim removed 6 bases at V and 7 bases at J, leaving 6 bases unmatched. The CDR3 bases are TGTGCCAGCAGCCCGGACAGGGGAAGTGAAAAACTGTTTTTT. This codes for CASSPDRGSEKLFF.

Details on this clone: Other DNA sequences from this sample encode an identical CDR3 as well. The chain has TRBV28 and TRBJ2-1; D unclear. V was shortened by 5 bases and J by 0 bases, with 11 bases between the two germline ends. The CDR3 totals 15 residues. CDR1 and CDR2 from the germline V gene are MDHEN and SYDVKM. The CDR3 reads CASSPRSSSYNEQFF. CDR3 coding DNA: TGTGCCAGCAGTCCCCGTTCGAGCTCCTACAATGAGCAGTTCTTC.

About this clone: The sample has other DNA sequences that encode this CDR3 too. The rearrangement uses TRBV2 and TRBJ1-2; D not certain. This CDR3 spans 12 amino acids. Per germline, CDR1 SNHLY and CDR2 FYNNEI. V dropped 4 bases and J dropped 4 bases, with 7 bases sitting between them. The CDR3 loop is CASSARAYGYTF. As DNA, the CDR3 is TGTGCCAGCAGTGCCAGAGCCTATGGCTACACCTTC.

CDR3 sequence (DNA): TGTGCCAGCAGTTCTAGCGGGGGGGCCGGAGATACGCAGTATTTT. Translating it yields CASSSSGGAGDTQYF. This chain links TRBV7-3 with TRBJ2-3, with TRBD2 matching over 12 bases. Trimming at V came to 6 bases and at J to 5 bases, leaving 6 bases not matched to a gene. The length of the CDR3 is 15 residues. The V gene's germline CDR1 is SGHTA and CDR2 FQGTGA.

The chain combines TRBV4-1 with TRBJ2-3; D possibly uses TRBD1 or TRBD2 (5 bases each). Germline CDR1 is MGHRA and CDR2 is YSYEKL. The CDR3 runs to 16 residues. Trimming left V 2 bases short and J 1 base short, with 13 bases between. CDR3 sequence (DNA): TGCGCCAGCAGCCAAAGGGGAGTAGGTGGCACAGATACGCAGTATTTT. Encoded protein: CASSQRGVGGTDTQYF.

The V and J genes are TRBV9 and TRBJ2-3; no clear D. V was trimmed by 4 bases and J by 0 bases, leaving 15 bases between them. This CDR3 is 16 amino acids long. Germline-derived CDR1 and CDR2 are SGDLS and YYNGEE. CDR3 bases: TGTGCCAGCAGCTCGACCCCGCGGCAGAGCACAGATACGCAGTATTTT. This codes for CASSSTPRQSTDTQYF.

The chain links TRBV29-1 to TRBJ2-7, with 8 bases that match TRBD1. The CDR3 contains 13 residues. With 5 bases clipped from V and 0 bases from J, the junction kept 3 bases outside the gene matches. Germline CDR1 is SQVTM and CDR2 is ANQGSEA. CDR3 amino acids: CSVKTGDSYEQYF. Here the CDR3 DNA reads TGCAGCGTTAAGACAGGGGACTCCTACGAGCAGTACTTC.

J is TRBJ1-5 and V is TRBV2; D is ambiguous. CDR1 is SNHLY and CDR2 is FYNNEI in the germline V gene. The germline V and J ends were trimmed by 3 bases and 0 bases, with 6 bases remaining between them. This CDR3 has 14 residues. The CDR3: CASSDRSSNQPQHF. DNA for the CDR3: TGTGCCAGCAGTGACAGGTCTAGCAATCAGCCCCAGCATTTT.

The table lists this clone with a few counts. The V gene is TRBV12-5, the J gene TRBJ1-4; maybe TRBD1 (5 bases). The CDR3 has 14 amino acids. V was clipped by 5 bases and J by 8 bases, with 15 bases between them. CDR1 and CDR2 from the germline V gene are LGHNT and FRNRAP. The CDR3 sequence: CASGPGDGPEKLFF. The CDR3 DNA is TGTGCTAGTGGTCCCGGGGACGGCCCCGAAAAACTGTTTTTT. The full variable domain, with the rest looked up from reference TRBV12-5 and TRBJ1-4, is DARVTQTPRHKVTEMGQEVTMRCQPILGHNTVFWYRQTMMQGLELLAYFRNRAPLDDSGMPKDRFSAEMPDATLATLKIQPSEPRDSAVYFCASGPGDGPEKLFFGSGTQLSVL.

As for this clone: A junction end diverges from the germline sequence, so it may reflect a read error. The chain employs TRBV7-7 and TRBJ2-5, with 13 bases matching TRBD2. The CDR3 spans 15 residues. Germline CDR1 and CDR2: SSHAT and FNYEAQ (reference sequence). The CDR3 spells CASSSGLAGKETQYF. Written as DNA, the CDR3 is TGTGCTAGCAGCTCGGGACTAGCGGGGAAAGAGACCCAGTACTTC.

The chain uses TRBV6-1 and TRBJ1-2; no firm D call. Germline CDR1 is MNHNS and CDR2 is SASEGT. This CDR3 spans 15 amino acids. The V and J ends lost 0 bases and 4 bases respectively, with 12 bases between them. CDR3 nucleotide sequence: TGTGCCAGCAGTGAAGCGGGGAGTGCCCTCTATGGCTACACCTTC. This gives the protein CASSEAGSALYGYTF.

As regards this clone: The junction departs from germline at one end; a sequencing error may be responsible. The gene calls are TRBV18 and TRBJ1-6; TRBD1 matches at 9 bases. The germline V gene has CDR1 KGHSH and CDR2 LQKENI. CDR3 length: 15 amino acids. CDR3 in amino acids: CASSPQGALGSPLHF. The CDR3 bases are TGTGCCAGCTCGCCACAGGGGGCCCTTGGTTCACCCCTCCACTTT.

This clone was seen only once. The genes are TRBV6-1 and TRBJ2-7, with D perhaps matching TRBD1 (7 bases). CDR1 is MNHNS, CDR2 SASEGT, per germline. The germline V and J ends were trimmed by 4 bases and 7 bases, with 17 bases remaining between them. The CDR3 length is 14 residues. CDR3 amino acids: CASSAGEGAREQYF. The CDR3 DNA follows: TGTGCCAGCAGTGCGGGAGAGGGGGCGCGGGAGCAGTACTTC.